This T cell receptor beta chain was sequenced for a study of T cell responses to AZD1222 COVID-19 vaccine. The CDR3 contains 14 residues. Germline V gene data show CDR1 as SGHTS and CDR2 as YDEGEE. Losses at the gene ends were 3 bases for V and 2 bases for J; bases not matched to a gene: 4. Sequencing used immunoSEQ multiplex PCR; TCRdb keeps in-frame clones, though not all of them. Here the sample spans about 97,000 clones, roughly nine tenths being singletons. Sequenced here: peripheral blood, sampled on day 0 of AZD1222 vaccination. This sequence joins TRBV5-8 and TRBJ2-7, with 8 bases fitting TRBD2. The receptor's source is an adult in good health. CDR3 in amino acids: CASSSGREAYEQYF. In DNA form, the CDR3 reads TGTGCCAGCAGCTCCGGGCGGGAGGCCTACGAGCAGTACTTC.